This T cell receptor (beta chain) was identified in a study of radiation and T cells in renal cell carcinoma (dated by TCRdb to 2020 to 2021). With regard to the full study: TCR beta sequencing covered some 55 samples in total, comprising 25 or so tumors and approximately 27 peripheral blood samples. Across all 55 or so samples, 4,000,000 or so unique CDR3 nucleotide sequences, encoding 2.5 million to 3 million unique CDR3 amino acid sequences, were identified. Overall study outcomes, separate from this receptor: With a single-armed trial design, the study had no way to address how radiation dose or scheduling affects the TCR repertoire. TCR clonality was higher in irradiated tumors than in controls, as the top 100 clonotypes made up an average of approximately 50% of the repertoire in irradiated tumors compared with roughly 40% in nephrectomy-only tumors. A greater number of dominant CDR3 motifs was detected in irradiated tumors than in control tumors, and a larger share of the repertoire was occupied by these motifs in irradiated tumors than in control tumors. Because only small tumor regions of roughly 0.91 g were available, intratumoral heterogeneity was not captured.

Spanning cysteine to phenylalanine, the CDR3 consists of 11 amino acids. The read is trimmed to its CDR3 DNA, 33 bases read in frame from base 1. The sample's time point label, decoded: tumor resected at nephrectomy. What the treatment or condition label conveys for this sample: treatment-naive control, cytoreductive nephrectomy. Control tumors were obtained from treatment-naive renal cell carcinoma patients in whom cytoreductive nephrectomy was performed without prior radiation. Every patient had renal cell carcinoma of clear cell pathology. The control tumors sequenced for TCR were resected between about 2011 and 2014 from over 9 males and a few females whose median age was 57 years (range 40 to 82). Tumors were dissociated mechanically, digested with collagenase/hyaluronidase at 37 degrees C, processed in gentleMACS C tubes, and stored in liquid nitrogen. Genomic DNA for TCR sequencing was prepared using the QIAamp DNA Blood Mini Kit (Qiagen). Only samples passing all quality control checks were included in the analyses.

The immunoSEQ kit was used, according to the manufacturer's recommendations, to generate TCR beta libraries from genomic DNA. For library preparation, a first multiplex PCR was performed with proprietary primers, followed by a second PCR in which unique barcodes were added, and bead cleanups were performed after each round. A kit-provided positive control reaction and a negative control reaction were included in every sample batch. The final libraries were assessed on an Agilent 4200 TapeStation D1000 ScreenTape, pooled by volume, and quantified by qPCR. Sequencing was performed on an Illumina NextSeq500 using a MidOutput 150-cycle cartridge, with 156 Read1 cycles, 15 Index1 cycles, and the kit custom primers. The pooled library was loaded at 0.75 to 1 pM, and 20% PhiX control was spiked in. Turning to the authors' computational methods: Vendor-processed data were analyzed in R, and a clonotype was defined as all T cells sharing the same CDR3 nucleotide sequence. In the clone abundance analyses, frequencies were normalized to the 10,000 most abundant clones in each sample. Public T cell clones, which averaged fewer than five per sample, were excluded before analysis. Dominant motifs were analyzed with ImmunoMap using the PAM10 matrix, a gap penalty of 30, and a homology threshold of 0.3, and motifs with a cumulative frequency of at least 0.01 were considered dominant. TCRdb stores this immuneACCESS table with in-frame sequences only. Part of the clones is absent; in the studies checked, under half of the shortfall reflects unresolved V genes, and no reason is known for the rest. The V and J calls and clone size come from that table; D and trimming were worked out from the DNA. The sample has over 10,000 clones on record, about 61% of them singletons. The top ten clones comprise around 20% of the sample.

Note on this clone: This receptor's antigen is unknown. No qualities accompany the bases; no much larger clone lies one base away.

The TCR was taken from an elderly woman with renal cell carcinoma. The sequence is built from TRBV21-1 and TRBJ1-1. TRBV21-1 is flagged as a pseudogene. The specimen comprised tumor tissue, sampled from a patient whose treatment was nephrectomy without radiotherapy. This receptor carries the CDR3 CASRSNTEAFF. The DNA reads as follows: TGTGCCAGCAGGAGCAACACTGAAGCTTTCTTT.